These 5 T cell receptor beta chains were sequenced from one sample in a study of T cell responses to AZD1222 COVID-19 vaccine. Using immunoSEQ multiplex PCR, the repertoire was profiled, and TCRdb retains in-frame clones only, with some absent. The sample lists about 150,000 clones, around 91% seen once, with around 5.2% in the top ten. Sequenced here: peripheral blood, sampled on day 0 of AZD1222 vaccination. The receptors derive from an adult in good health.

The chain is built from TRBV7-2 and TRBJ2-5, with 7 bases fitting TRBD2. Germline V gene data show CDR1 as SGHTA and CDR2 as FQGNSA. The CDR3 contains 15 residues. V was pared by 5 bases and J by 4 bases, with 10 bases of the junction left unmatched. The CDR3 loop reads CASSPGDRGGETQYF. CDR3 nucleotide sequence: TGTGCCAGCAGCCCGGGGGACCGCGGGGGAGAGACCCAGTACTTC.

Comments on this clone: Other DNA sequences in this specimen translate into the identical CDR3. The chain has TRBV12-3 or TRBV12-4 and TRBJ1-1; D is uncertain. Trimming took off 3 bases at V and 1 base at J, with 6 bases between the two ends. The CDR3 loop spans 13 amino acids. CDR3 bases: TGTGCCAGCAGTTTGGGTCCGAACACTGAAGCTTTCTTT. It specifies CASSLGPNTEAFF.

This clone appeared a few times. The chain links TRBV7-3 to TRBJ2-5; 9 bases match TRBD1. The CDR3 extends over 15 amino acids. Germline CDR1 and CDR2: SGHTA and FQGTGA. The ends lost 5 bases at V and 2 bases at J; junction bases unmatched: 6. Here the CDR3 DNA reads TGTGCCAGCAGCACCGGGACAGGGAGGCAAGAGACCCAGTACTTC. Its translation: CASSTGTGRQETQYF.

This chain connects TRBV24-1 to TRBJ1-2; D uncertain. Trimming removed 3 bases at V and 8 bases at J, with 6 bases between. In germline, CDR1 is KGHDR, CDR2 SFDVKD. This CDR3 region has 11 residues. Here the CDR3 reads CATSDGLGYTF. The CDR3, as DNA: TGTGCCACCAGTGATGGCCTGGGCTACACCTTC.

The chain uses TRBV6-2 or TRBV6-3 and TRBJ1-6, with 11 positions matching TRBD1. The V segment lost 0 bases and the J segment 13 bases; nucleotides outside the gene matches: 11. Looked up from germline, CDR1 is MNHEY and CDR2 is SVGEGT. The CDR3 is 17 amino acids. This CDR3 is CASSYSIIRTGGRPLHF. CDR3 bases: TGTGCCAGCAGTTACTCGATTATCCGGACAGGGGGCCGTCCCCTCCACTTT.